Included here is one T cell receptor beta chain sequence, with context. Its antigen is currently unknown. Only CD45RO-negative cells positively selected for CCR7 counted as naive CD8 cells, so terminally differentiated effector memory CD45RA+ cells were excluded. The germline gives CDR1 LGHNA, CDR2 YNFKEQ. V was clipped by 1 base and J by 2 bases; unmatched bases: 11. This CDR3 has 18 residues. TCRdb keeps only in-frame clones here, not all; method: immunoSEQ multiplex PCR. The data hold about 2 million clones, with less than 95% observed a single time. The data derive from a study of shared clonotypes between healthy human individuals. The study's findings and limits: Generally, estimated richness proved larger in naive subsets than it did in memory subsets. An anticipated effect of sequencing depth on clonotype sharing among donors was recognized.

The genes are TRBV4-2 and TRBJ2-7, with 10 bases identical to TRBD1. Sequenced: naive CD8+ T cells sorted from blood. This clonotype originated in a young man in good health. This chain's CDR3 is CASSQGSGTGDGTYEQYF. The CDR3 DNA is TGTGCCAGCAGCCAAGGATCAGGGACAGGGGACGGCACCTACGAGCAGTACTTC.